The next 3 T cell receptor beta chains were all read from a single sample in a study of T cells after yellow fever vaccination. Each CDR3 protein is one row after TCRdb ran MiXCR on the 5' RACE reads. The table includes a few hundred thousand distinct CDR3 sequences, 7.5% to 9% detected once. Sequencing used CD4+ T cells sorted from PBMCs, obtained 5 days after the yellow fever booster vaccination. These receptors all stem from a man aged 18 to 29 who received the YFV17D yellow fever vaccine.

The V call is TRBV2, the J call TRBJ2-7; D call uncertain. V was clipped by 2 bases and J by 1 base, with 15 bases between them. Germline V CDR1 and CDR2: SNHLY, FYNNEI. CDR3 size: 16 residues. The CDR3 DNA sequence: TGTGCCAGCAGTGAAATGCCAGCCCTCTCTTCCTACGAGCAGTACGTC. It translates to CASSEMPALSSYEQYV.

This clonotype came up a few times. The chain joins TRBV10-3 to TRBJ1-2, with D tentatively TRBD1 (5 bases). This CDR3 has 14 amino acids. Per germline, CDR1 ENHRY and CDR2 SYGVKD. The ends were cut back, 6 bases at V and 2 bases at J, with 13 bases in the middle. The CDR3 reads CAIRSVQGNYGYTF. CDR3 coding DNA: TGTGCCATCAGGAGCGTCCAGGGAAACTATGGCTACACCTTC.

This clonotype came up a few times. CDR3 in amino acids: CASSLMGLGSTDTQYF. The CDR3 nucleotides are TGTGCCAGCAGCTTAATGGGACTAGGTTCCACAGATACGCAGTATTTT. The rearrangement links TRBV7-2 to TRBJ2-3; 8 positions match TRBD2. V was pared by 2 bases and J by 2 bases, with 6 bases of the junction left unmatched. The CDR3 is 16 residues long. Per the germline V gene, CDR1 is SGHTA and CDR2 is FQGNSA.